This T cell receptor (beta chain) was sequenced for a study of T cells in Graves' hyperthyroidism and ophthalmopathy. Study overall: Peripheral blood specimens were obtained at initial diagnosis, prior to any treatment.

Amplification targeted TCR beta CDR3 regions from RNA transcripts. HTBI primers were employed in a first-round RT-PCR of the TCR CDR3. TCRdb reprocessed the multiplex PCR reads with MiXCR, giving one entry per CDR3 protein. The table shows a few hundred thousand distinct CDR3 sequences, with 15% to 19% occurring only once. Uncontrolled infection, other autoimmune disease, pregnancy or lactation barred patients from enrollment. Clinical symptoms, serum thyroxine, TRAb, thyroid ultrasound and orbital computed tomography established diagnosis. Trimming removed 2 bases at V and 3 bases at J, with 10 bases between. The CDR3 runs 14 residues. The table lists this clonotype with many counts.

The chain links TRBV12-3 or TRBV12-4 to TRBJ1-1, with no clear D. Material for sequencing was blood. The sequence came from a woman in her twenties or thirties with Graves' hyperthyroidism. The CDR3 reads CASSLSPSDTEAFF. CDR3 in DNA: TGTGCCAGCAGTTTATCCCCTTCGGACACTGAAGCTTTCTTT.